A single sample gave rise to the 2 T cell receptor beta chains below, sequenced in a study of CD8+ T cells in alopecia areata. Following extraction, RNA underwent reverse transcription to cDNA, which served as the sequencing template. The method was immunoSEQ multiplex PCR; TCRdb's version includes in-frame clones alone and lacks a portion of them. In the table there are 110,000 to 150,000 clones, around 60% of which are singletons. Specimen: CD4+ T cells sorted from blood, collected at week 0. The receptors derive from a human donor with alopecia areata.

The J gene is TRBJ1-2, the V gene TRBV2; no firm D call. The CDR3 has 12 amino acids. The V gene's germline CDR1 is SNHLY and CDR2 FYNNEI. V was cut by 0 bases and J by 4 bases, with 3 bases left in between. CDR3 residues: CASSEATYGYTF. Written as DNA, the CDR3 is TGTGCCAGCAGTGAAGCAACCTATGGCTACACCTTC.

This rearrangement joins TRBV9 to TRBJ2-3; D is ambiguous. This CDR3 has 12 amino acids. V lost 4 bases and J 2 bases, leaving 5 bases between the germline ends. The germline gives CDR1 SGDLS, CDR2 YYNGEE. The CDR3 DNA is TGTGCCAGCAGCCTCTACACAGATACGCAGTATTTT. This translates into CASSLYTDTQYF.